Given below is one T cell receptor (beta chain) in context. This sample was taken from a study of shared clonotypes between healthy human individuals. The assay was immunoSEQ multiplex PCR, and TCRdb's table has in-frame clones only and misses some. The profile covers 2 million to 2.5 million clones, with roughly 93% appearing a single time and approximately 0.37% taken by the ten largest. J lost 0 bases, V lost 2 bases, and 5 bases had no gene match. The CDR3 spans 16 residues. Each of the donors was a healthy adult who was HIV-negative and had not had a recent acute infection or vaccination. The split of CD4+ cells yielded CD45RA+ naive and CD45RA-negative memory subsets.

Sequencing was carried out using naive CD4+ T cells from PBMCs. Stated subset: CD45RA+ positively selected. The receptor was isolated from a young man in good health. Some clones in this sample may be carry-over from other donors' samples. The genes are TRBV5-3 and TRBJ2-1, with 7 bases identical to TRBD2. TRBV5-3 is an open reading frame whose function is uncertain. The CDR3 loop reads CARSFGGGSSYNEQFF. CDR3 DNA: TGTGCCAGAAGCTTCGGCGGCGGGAGCTCCTACAATGAGCAGTTCTTC.